The rows below give T cell receptor beta chains drawn from one sample of a study of graft-versus-host responses after intestinal transplantation. Clones were sequenced by immunoSEQ multiplex PCR, and TCRdb holds only the in-frame ones, with some missing. The top ten clones hold under 60% of a sample with 20,000 or so clones, approximately 86% of them seen once. The input for sequencing was bone marrow, taken around 130 days after transplant. The receptor source for this set is a human patient who received an intestinal transplant, so some T cells may come from the graft donor. The CDR3 runs from the conserved cysteine through the conserved F or W. A D gene is named only where the DNA matches it firmly. Expanded clones are given a class, and other clones once, few, many or no size at all.

d_gene	j_gene	v_gene	abundance	CDR3aa	CDR3nt
.	TRBJ2-7	TRBV6-5	few	CASSEPGSSYEQYF	TGTGCCAGCAGTGAACCGGGATCCTCCTACGAGCAGTACTTC
.	TRBJ1-3	TRBV5-1	few	CASTPDRGNTIYF	TGCGCCAGCACCCCGGACCGAGGAAACACCATATATTTT
.	TRBJ2-7	TRBV5-4	.	CASSFATGSYEQYF	TGTGCCAGCAGCTTTGCGACAGGCTCCTACGAGCAGTACTTC
.	TRBJ2-7	TRBV28	once	CASNSGDRRGGEQYF	TGTGCCAGCAATTCGGGTGACAGGAGGGGGGGCGAGCAGTACTTC
TRBD1	TRBJ1-2	TRBV4-2	once	CASSQVGTGGLGYGYTF	TGTGCCAGCAGCCAAGTGGGGACAGGGGGGCTAGGCTATGGCTACACCTTC
TRBD2	TRBJ2-7	TRBV7-7	.	CASSFTGTSDYEQYF	TGTGCTAGCAGCTTCACCGGGACTAGCGACTACGAGCAGTACTTC
TRBD1	TRBJ1-5	TRBV19	.	CASNIRDRGQNQPQHF	TGTGCCAGTAACATCCGGGACAGGGGGCAGAATCAGCCCCAGCATTTT
.	TRBJ2-7	TRBV4-1	.	CASSQDRWRFSYEQYF	TGCGCCAGCAGCCAAGATCGGTGGCGGTTCTCCTACGAGCAGTACTTC
.	TRBJ2-2	TRBV21-1	.	CASSTGDTGELFF	TGTGCCAGCAGTACAGGGGACACCGGGGAGCTGTTTTTT
.	TRBJ1-2	TRBV10-3	.	CAISEPVNGYTF	TGTGCCATCAGTGAACCAGTAAACGGCTACACCTTC
.	TRBJ2-1	TRBV19	.	CATYEGSKQFF	TGTGCCACATACGAGGGGAGCAAGCAGTTCTTC
TRBD1	TRBJ2-7	TRBV28	.	CASLESGGDEQYF	TGTGCCAGCCTCGAATCAGGGGGAGACGAGCAGTACTTC
.	TRBJ2-3	TRBV19	.	CASNEGLGDTQYF	TGTGCCAGTAATGAGGGTCTGGGAGATACGCAGTATTTT
TRBD1	TRBJ2-1	TRBV9	.	CASSASGTGGNEQFF	TGTGCCAGCAGCGCCTCCGGGACAGGGGGTAATGAGCAGTTCTTC
.	TRBJ1-1	TRBV5-1	.	CASSLGGHAFF	TGCGCCAGCAGCTTGGGGGGGCACGCTTTCTTT
.	TRBJ1-1	TRBV11-2	.	CASSPTLRAFF	TGTGCCAGCAGCCCGACCCTGAGGGCTTTCTTT
.	TRBJ2-2	TRBV6-5	.	CASSYGERSGELFF	TGTGCCAGCAGTTACGGGGAAAGGTCCGGGGAGCTGTTTTTT
.	TRBJ1-5	TRBV28	.	CASSHLRYSNQPQHF	TGTGCCAGCAGTCACCTCCGATATAGCAATCAGCCCCAGCATTTT
TRBD1	TRBJ2-7	TRBV2	few	CASSEEGDRGDEQYF	TGTGCCAGCAGTGAAGAGGGGGACAGGGGGGACGAGCAGTACTTC
TRBD1	TRBJ1-1	TRBV9	.	CASSVVDGDRMNTEAFF	TGTGCCAGCAGCGTAGTTGACGGGGACAGGATGAACACTGAAGCTTTCTTT
.	TRBJ2-7	TRBV10-3	few	CAISDSTSLIYEQYF	TGTGCCATCAGTGACTCGACTTCTCTAATCTACGAGCAGTACTTC
TRBD1	TRBJ2-5	TRBV15	.	CATSRPGQQQETQYF	TGTGCCACCAGCAGGCCGGGACAGCAGCAAGAGACCCAGTACTTC
.	TRBJ1-2	TRBV6-5	few	CASSYRDNYGYTF	TGTGCCAGCAGTTACAGGGATAACTATGGCTACACCTTC
.	TRBJ1-1	TRBV11-3	.	CASSLDHLDSEAFF	TGTGCCAGCAGCTTAGATCATCTAGACAGTGAAGCTTTCTTT
TRBD2	TRBJ2-7	TRBV7-9	.	CASSLAGGPDEQYF	TGTGCCAGCAGCTTAGCGGGAGGGCCCGACGAGCAGTACTTC
TRBD1	TRBJ1-4	TRBV9	.	CASSVEGQGNGKLFF	TGTGCCAGCAGCGTAGAGGGACAGGGCAATGGAAAACTGTTTTTT
TRBD2	TRBJ2-7	TRBV6-1	.	CASSEFLLAAYEQYF	TGTGCCAGCAGTGAATTCCTGCTAGCGGCCTACGAGCAGTACTTC
.	TRBJ1-1	TRBV11-1	.	CASSLGAEARIMNTEAFF	TGTGCCAGCAGCTTGGGAGCCGAAGCGAGGATAATGAACACTGAAGCTTTCTTT
.	TRBJ2-5	TRBV5-1	.	CASSFRGTQETQYF	TGCGCCAGCAGTTTCCGTGGGACCCAAGAGACCCAGTACTTC
.	TRBJ2-7	TRBV10-3	.	CAIAASSYEQYF	TGTGCCATCGCAGCGAGCTCCTACGAGCAGTACTTC
.	TRBJ2-7	TRBV6-6	.	CASSYLHPRSYEQYF	TGTGCCAGCAGTTATTTGCACCCTAGGTCCTACGAGCAGTACTTC
TRBD1	TRBJ2-7	TRBV14	.	CASSQEGRGLYEQYF	TGTGCCAGCAGCCAAGAAGGCAGGGGGCTGTACGAGCAGTACTTC
TRBD2	TRBJ2-1	TRBV10-3	.	CAISGTSGRNYNEQFF	TGTGCCATCAGCGGGACTAGCGGGAGGAATTACAATGAGCAGTTCTTC
.	TRBJ2-7	TRBV28	.	CASSALRFRRRSSYEQYF	TGTGCCAGCAGTGCCCTGAGGTTTCGGCGGAGAAGCTCCTACGAGCAGTACTTC
.	TRBJ2-7	TRBV5-1	.	CASSLDLSYEQYF	TGCGCCAGCAGCCTGGACCTATCCTACGAGCAGTACTTC
TRBD2	TRBJ2-7	TRBV4-2	.	CASSQVRLAGVFEQYF	TGTGCCAGCAGCCAAGTAAGGCTAGCGGGAGTCTTCGAGCAGTACTTC
.	TRBJ1-2	TRBV6-5	.	CASSYSSGVSYYGYTF	TGTGCCAGCAGTTACTCGTCAGGAGTTTCCTACTATGGCTACACCTTC
.	TRBJ1-6	TRBV4-1	.	CASSQQVLGSSPLHF	TGCGCCAGCAGCCAGCAGGTGCTGGGATCTTCACCCCTCCACTTT
.	TRBJ2-1	TRBV6-5	.	CASSYGTPGTEQFF	TGTGCCAGCAGTTACGGGACACCGGGGACTGAGCAGTTCTTC
.	TRBJ2-1	TRBV19	.	CASSISSYNEQFF	TGTGCCAGTAGTATTAGCTCCTACAATGAGCAGTTCTTC
TRBD1	TRBJ2-3	TRBV5-4	.	CASSSGQGHTDTQYF	TGTGCCAGCAGCTCCGGACAGGGACACACAGATACGCAGTATTTT
TRBD2	TRBJ2-3	TRBV7-9	.	CASSYPQASGDTDTQYF	TGTGCCAGCAGCTACCCCCAGGCTAGCGGTGACACAGATACGCAGTATTTT
TRBD1	TRBJ1-1	TRBV27	.	CASSLTGTGTEAFF	TGTGCCAGCAGCCTTACTGGGACAGGGACTGAAGCTTTCTTT
.	TRBJ2-7	TRBV19	.	CASSIWYQDYEQYF	TGTGCCAGTAGTATTTGGTACCAGGACTACGAGCAGTACTTC
.	TRBJ1-4	TRBV21-1	.	CASSKGKGAKATNEKLFF	TGTGCCAGCAGCAAAGGGAAGGGGGCGAAGGCAACTAATGAAAAACTGTTTTTT
.	TRBJ1-1	TRBV19	once	CATLKGGGTEAFF	TGTGCCACCTTGAAAGGGGGTGGTACTGAAGCTTTCTTT
.	TRBJ2-3	TRBV10-3	.	CAISELGGQRVTDTQYF	TGTGCCATCAGTGAGTTGGGGGGGCAGCGGGTAACAGATACGCAGTATTTT
TRBD2	TRBJ2-1	TRBV7-3	once	CASSSGLAGGLYNEQFF	TGTGCCAGCAGTTCAGGACTAGCGGGAGGTTTATACAATGAGCAGTTCTTC
.	TRBJ2-1	TRBV6-1	.	CASSDGLTPGNEQFF	TGTGCCAGCAGTGATGGACTAACACCTGGGAATGAGCAGTTCTTC
.	TRBJ2-3	TRBV9	.	CASSVEGGAIDTQYF	TGTGCCAGCAGCGTAGAGGGGGGAGCGATAGATACGCAGTATTTT